The 10 T cell receptor beta chains listed next were all sequenced from one sample in a study of tumor-infiltrating lymphocytes in localized non-small cell lung cancer. Produced via immunoSEQ multiplex PCR; TCRdb's table is partial and in-frame only. The sample lists some 13,000 clones, 74% occurring once. Sequencing input: uninvolved lung tissue not adjacent to the tumor. The receptors originated from a human donor with non-small cell lung cancer.

The CDR3 DNA sequence: TGCGCCAGCAGCCAAGATGGGGGACTAGCGGGCCCCACAGATACGCAGTATTTT. Amino acid sequence: CASSQDGGLAGPTDTQYF. The chain is built from TRBV4-3 and TRBJ2-3; TRBD2 matches at 12 bases. V shed 0 bases, J shed 2 bases, and the junction held 6 bases outside the gene matches. The CDR3 loop spans 18 amino acids. CDR1 is LGHNA, CDR2 YSLEER, per germline.

This chain uses TRBV25-1 with TRBJ2-3; D unclear. V was trimmed by 6 bases and J by 2 bases, leaving 3 bases between them. This CDR3 has 11 amino acids. CDR1 MGHDK and CDR2 SYGVNS come from the germline V gene. The CDR3 DNA sequence: TGTGCCAGCAGGAACACAGATACGCAGTATTTT. It codes for CASRNTDTQYF.

By sample fraction, this clone is medium-sized. The rearrangement joins TRBV9 to TRBJ2-3; D not certain. V was clipped by 4 bases and J by 2 bases, with 5 bases between them. CDR3 length: 12 residues. CDR1 and CDR2 (germline): SGDLS, YYNGEE. CDR3 nucleotides: TGTGCCAGCAGCCCTTACACAGATACGCAGTATTTT. It translates to CASSPYTDTQYF.

The rearrangement uses TRBV2 and TRBJ2-1; 7 bases are shared with TRBD1. V lost 5 bases to trimming and J lost 10 bases; unmatched junction nucleotides: 14. This CDR3 is 15 amino acids long. The germline V gene has CDR1 SNHLY and CDR2 FYNNEI. The CDR3 is CASSSTPGQWGEQFF. The CDR3, as DNA: TGTGCCAGCAGTTCAACTCCGGGACAGTGGGGCGAGCAGTTCTTC.

The chain recombines TRBV11-2 with TRBJ2-2; possible D gene TRBD1, 6 bases. Germline CDR1 reads SGHAT; CDR2 reads FQNNGV. The CDR3 spans 19 residues. Between the trimmed V and J ends, which lost 1 base and 2 bases, there was a span of 20 bases. As DNA, the CDR3 is TGTGCCAGCAGCTTAGCCTGGGGACAATACACCGAAAACACCGGGGAGCTGTTTTTT. It encodes CASSLAWGQYTENTGELFF.

The rearrangement uses TRBV7-9 and TRBJ2-1; 9 bases are a match to TRBD2. With 5 bases clipped from V and 8 bases from J, the junction kept 13 bases outside the gene matches. CDR3 length equals 16 residues. Germline assignment: CDR1 SEHNR and CDR2 FQNEAQ (reference sequence). CDR3 protein: CASSRGASGVQDEQFF. The CDR3, as DNA: TGTGCCAGCAGCCGAGGGGCTAGCGGGGTCCAGGATGAGCAGTTCTTC.

CDR3 loop: CASSLGLAGARTDTQYF. Written as DNA, the CDR3 is TGTGCCAGCAGCCTGGGACTAGCGGGGGCCCGCACAGATACGCAGTATTTT. The V and J genes are TRBV11-3 and TRBJ2-3, with 14 positions matching TRBD2. Germline lookup yields CDR1 SGHNT and CDR2 YENEEA. V dropped 5 bases and J dropped 1; count of bases not matched to a gene: 5. CDR3 length equals 17 residues.

The chain joins TRBV30 to TRBJ2-2; 16 bases are shared with TRBD2. There are 17 residues in the CDR3. The V gene end was trimmed by 2 bases and the J gene end by 4 bases; junction bases not matched to a gene: 4. CDR1 and CDR2 (germline): GTSNPN, SVGIG (reference sequence). DNA of the CDR3: TGTGCCTGGAGTAGTGGGACTAGCGGGAGGGCCACCGGGGAGCTGTTTTTT. Its translation: CAWSSGTSGRATGELFF.

The chain employs TRBV30 and TRBJ2-3; TRBD1 matches at 7 bases. Germline values: CDR1 GTSNPN, CDR2 SVGIG (reference sequence). V was clipped by 3 bases and J by 4 bases; unmatched bases: 4. This CDR3 region has 13 residues. CDR3 loop: CAWSRGGADTQYF. For the CDR3, the DNA is TGTGCCTGGAGCAGAGGGGGCGCAGATACGCAGTATTTT. The full variable domain, in which reference TRBV30 and TRBJ2-3 provide the parts outside the CDR3, is SQTIHQWPATLVQPVGSPLSLECTVEGTSNPNLYWYRQAAGRGLQLLFYSVGIGQISSEVPQNLSASRPQDRQFILSSKKLLLSDSGFYLCAWSRGGADTQYFGPGTRLTVL.

This chain links TRBV10-2 with TRBJ2-7; 9 positions match TRBD1. This CDR3 comprises 13 residues. Germline CDR1 and CDR2: WSHSY and SAAADI. V was clipped by 6 bases and J by 6 bases; unmatched bases: 6. The CDR3 DNA reads TGCGCCAGCAGGGGACAGGGATACTCCGAGCAGTACTTC. It is translated as CASRGQGYSEQYF.